Many counts were recorded for the clone carrying this T cell receptor (beta chain). Its antigen is undetermined. MiXCR, applied by TCRdb to the multiplex PCR reads, yields one record per CDR3 protein. The sample lists fewer than 25,000 distinct CDR3 sequences, 25% to 35% occurring once. The data stem from a study of breast tumors, draining lymph nodes, adjacent tissues. Broader study findings: Tumor and nontumor repertoires were significantly more similar in luminal-like than in basal-like breast cancer.

V lost 10 bases, J lost 4 bases, and 9 bases stayed unmatched. The CDR3 length is 14 residues. The clonotype comes from a female donor with breast cancer. Some clones in this sample may be carry-over from other donors' samples. The chain recombines TRBV12-3 or TRBV12-4 with TRBJ2-1, with TRBD1 matching over 8 bases. Input material: breast tumor tissue. CDR3 region: CATGPGGNYNEQFF. The CDR3 DNA sequence: TGTGCCACAGGACCAGGGGGCAATTACAATGAGCAGTTCTTC.